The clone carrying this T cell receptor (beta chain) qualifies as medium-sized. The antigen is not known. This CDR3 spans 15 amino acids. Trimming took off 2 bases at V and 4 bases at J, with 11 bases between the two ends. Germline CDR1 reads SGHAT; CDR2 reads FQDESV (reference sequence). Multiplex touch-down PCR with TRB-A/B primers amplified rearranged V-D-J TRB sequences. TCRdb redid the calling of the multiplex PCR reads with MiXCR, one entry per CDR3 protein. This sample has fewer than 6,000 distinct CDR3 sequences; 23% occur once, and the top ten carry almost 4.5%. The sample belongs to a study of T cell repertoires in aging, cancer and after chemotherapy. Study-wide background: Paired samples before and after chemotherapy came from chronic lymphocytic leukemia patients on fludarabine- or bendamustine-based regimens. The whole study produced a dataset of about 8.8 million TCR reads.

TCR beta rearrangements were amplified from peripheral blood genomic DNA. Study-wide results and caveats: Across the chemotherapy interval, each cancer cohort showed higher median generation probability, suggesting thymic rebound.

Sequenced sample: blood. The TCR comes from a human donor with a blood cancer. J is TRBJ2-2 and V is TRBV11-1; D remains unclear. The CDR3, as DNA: TGTGCCAGCAGCTTACCGCAGAGGTCCACCGGGGAGCTGTTTTTT. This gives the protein CASSLPQRSTGELFF.